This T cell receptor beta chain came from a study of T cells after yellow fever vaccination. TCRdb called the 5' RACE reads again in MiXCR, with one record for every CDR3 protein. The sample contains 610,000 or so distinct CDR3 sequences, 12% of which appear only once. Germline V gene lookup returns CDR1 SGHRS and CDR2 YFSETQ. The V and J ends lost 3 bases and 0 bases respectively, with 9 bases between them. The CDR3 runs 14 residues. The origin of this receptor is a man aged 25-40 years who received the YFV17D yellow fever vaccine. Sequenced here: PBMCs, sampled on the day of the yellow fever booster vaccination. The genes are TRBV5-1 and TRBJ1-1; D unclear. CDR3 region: CASSSEDLNTEAFF. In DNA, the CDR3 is TGCGCCAGCAGCTCGGAGGATCTGAACACTGAAGCTTTCTTT.